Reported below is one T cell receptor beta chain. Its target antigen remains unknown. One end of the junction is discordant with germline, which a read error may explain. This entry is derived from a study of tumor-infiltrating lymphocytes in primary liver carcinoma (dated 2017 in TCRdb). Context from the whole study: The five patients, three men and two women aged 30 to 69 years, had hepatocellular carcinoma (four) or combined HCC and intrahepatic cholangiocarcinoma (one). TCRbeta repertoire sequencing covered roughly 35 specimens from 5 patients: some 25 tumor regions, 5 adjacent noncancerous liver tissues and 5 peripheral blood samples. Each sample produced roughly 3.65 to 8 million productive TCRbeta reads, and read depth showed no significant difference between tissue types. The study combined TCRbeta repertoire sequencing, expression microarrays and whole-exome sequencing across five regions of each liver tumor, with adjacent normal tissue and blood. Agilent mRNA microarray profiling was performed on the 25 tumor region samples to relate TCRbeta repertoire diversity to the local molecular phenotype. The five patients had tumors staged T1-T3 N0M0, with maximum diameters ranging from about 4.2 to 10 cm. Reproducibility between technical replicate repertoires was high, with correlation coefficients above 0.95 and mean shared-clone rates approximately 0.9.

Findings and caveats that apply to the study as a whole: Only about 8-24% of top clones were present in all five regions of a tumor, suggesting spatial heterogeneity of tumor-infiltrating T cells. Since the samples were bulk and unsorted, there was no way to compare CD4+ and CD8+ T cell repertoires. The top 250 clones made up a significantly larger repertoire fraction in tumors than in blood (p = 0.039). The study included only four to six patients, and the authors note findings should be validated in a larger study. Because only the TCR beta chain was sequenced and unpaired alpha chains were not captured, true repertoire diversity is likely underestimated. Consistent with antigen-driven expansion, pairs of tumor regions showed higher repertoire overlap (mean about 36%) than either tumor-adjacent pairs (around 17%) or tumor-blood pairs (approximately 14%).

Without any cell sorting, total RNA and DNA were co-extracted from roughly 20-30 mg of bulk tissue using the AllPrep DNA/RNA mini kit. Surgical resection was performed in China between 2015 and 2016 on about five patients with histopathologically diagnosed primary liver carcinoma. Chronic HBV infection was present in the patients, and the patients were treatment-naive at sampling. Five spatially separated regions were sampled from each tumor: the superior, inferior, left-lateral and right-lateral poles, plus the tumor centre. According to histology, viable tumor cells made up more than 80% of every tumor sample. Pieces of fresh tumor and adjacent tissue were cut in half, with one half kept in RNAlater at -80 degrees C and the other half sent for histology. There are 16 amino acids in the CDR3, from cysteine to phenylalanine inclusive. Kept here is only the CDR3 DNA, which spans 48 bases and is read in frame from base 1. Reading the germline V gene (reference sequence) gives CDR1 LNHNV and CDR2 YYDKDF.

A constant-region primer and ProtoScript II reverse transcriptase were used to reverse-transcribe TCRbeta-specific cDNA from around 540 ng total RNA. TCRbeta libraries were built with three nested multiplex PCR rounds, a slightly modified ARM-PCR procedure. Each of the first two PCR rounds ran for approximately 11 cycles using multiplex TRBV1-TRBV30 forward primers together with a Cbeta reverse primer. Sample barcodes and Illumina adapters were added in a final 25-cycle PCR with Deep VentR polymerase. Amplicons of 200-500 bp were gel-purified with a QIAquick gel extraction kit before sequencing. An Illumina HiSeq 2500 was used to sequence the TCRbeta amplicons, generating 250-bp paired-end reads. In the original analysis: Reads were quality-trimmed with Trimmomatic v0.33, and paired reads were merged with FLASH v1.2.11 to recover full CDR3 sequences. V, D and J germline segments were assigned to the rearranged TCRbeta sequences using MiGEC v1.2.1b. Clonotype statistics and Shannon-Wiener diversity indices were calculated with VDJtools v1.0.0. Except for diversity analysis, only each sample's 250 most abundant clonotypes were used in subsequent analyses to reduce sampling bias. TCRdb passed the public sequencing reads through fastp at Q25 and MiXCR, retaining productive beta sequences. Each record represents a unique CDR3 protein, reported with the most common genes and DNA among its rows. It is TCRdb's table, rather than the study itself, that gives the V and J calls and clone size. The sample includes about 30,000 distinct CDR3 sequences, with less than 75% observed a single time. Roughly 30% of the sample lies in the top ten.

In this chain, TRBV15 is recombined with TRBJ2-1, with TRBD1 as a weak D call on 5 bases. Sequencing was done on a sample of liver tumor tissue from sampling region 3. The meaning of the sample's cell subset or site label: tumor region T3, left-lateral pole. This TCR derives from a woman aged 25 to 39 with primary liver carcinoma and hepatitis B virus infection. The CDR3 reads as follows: CATSRDYRSFYDEQFF. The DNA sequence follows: TGTGCCACCAGCAGAGATTACAGGAGCTTCTACGATGAGCAGTTCTTC.